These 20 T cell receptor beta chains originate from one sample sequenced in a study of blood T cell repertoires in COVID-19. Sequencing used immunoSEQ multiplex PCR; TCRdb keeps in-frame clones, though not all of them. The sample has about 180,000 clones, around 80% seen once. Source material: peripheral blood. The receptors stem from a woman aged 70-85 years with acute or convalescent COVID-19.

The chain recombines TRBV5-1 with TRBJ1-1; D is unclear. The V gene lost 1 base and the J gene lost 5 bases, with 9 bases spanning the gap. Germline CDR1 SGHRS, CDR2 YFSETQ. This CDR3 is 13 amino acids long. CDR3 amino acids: CASSLQTETEAFF. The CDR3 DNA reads TGCGCCAGCAGCTTGCAAACAGAAACTGAAGCTTTCTTT.

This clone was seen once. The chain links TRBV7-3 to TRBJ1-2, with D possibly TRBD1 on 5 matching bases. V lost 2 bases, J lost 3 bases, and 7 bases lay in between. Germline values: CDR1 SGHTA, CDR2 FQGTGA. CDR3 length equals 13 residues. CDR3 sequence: CASSLGGDYGYTF. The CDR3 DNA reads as TGTGCCAGCAGCTTAGGGGGGGACTATGGCTACACCTTC.

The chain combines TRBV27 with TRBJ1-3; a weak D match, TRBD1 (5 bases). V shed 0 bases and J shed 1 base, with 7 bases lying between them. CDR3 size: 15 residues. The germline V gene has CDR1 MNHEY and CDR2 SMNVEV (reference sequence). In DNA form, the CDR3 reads TGTGCCAGCAGTTTATCCTGGACATCTGGAAACACCATATATTTT. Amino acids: CASSLSWTSGNTIYF.

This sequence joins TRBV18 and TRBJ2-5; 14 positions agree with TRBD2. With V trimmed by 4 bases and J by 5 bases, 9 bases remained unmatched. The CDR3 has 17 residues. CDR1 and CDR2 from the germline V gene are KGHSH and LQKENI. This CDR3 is CASSLGTSGGPRETQYF. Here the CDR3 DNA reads TGTGCCAGCTCACTAGGGACTAGCGGGGGCCCACGGGAGACCCAGTACTTC.

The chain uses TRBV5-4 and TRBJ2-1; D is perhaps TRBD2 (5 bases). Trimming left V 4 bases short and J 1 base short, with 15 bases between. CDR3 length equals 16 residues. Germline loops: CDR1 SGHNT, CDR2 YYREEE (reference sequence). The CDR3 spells CASSLGSLSSYNEQFF. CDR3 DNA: TGTGCCAGCAGCCTGGGGAGCTTGAGTTCCTACAATGAGCAGTTCTTC. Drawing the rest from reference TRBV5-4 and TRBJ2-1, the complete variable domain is ETGVTQSPTHLIKTRGQQVTLRCSSQSGHNTVSWYQQALGQGPQFIFQYYREEENGRGNFPPRFSGLQFPNYSSELNVNALELDDSALYLCASSLGSLSSYNEQFFGPGTRLTVL.

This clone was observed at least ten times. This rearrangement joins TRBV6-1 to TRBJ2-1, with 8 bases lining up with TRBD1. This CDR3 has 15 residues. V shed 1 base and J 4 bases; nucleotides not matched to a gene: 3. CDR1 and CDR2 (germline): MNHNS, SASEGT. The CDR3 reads CASSEVGQVYNEQFF. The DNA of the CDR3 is TGTGCCAGCAGTGAAGTGGGACAGGTGTACAATGAGCAGTTCTTC.

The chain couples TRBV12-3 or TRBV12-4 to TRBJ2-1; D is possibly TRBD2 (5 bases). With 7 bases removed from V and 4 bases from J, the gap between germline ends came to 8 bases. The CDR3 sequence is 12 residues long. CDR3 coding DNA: TGTGCCAGCACCGAGGGTTACAATGAGCAGTTCTTC. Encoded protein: CASTEGYNEQFF.

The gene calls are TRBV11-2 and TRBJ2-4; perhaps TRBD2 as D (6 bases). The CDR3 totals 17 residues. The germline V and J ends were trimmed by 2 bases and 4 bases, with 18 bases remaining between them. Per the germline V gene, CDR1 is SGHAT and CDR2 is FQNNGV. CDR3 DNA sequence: TGTGCCAGCAGCTTATTAGTGAGCGGGCAGGGTAAAAACATTCAGTACTTC. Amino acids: CASSLLVSGQGKNIQYF.

As DNA, the CDR3 is TGCGGCCAGGGGTGGCAAGAGACCCAGTACTTC. This encodes CGQGWQETQYF. The rearrangement joins TRBV20-1 to TRBJ2-5; possibly TRBD1 for D (6 bases). The CDR3 is 11 amino acids. Germline lookup yields CDR1 DFQATT and CDR2 SNEGSKA (reference sequence).

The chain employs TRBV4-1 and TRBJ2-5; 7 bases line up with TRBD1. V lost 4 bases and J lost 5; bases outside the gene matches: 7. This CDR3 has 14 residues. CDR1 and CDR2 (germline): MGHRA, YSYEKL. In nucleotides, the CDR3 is TGCGCCAGCAGCCCCTACAGGGGCTTCGAGACCCAGTACTTC. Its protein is CASSPYRGFETQYF.

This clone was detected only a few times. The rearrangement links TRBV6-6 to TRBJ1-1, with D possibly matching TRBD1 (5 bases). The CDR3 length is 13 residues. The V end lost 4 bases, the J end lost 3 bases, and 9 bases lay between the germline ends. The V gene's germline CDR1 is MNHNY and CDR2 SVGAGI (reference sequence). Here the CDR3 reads CASSLGAYTEAFF. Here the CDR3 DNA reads TGTGCCAGCAGTTTAGGGGCGTACACTGAAGCTTTCTTT.

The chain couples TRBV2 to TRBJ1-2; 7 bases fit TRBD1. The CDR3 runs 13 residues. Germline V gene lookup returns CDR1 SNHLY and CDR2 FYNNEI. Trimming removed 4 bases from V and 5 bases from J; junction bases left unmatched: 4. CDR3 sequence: CASSVGQSYGYTF. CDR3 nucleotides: TGTGCCAGCAGTGTGGGACAGAGTTATGGCTACACCTTC.

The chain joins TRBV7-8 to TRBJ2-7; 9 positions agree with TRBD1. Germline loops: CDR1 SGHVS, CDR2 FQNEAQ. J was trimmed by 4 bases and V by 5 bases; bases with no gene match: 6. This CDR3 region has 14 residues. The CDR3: CASSAGTGWYEQYF. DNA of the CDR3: TGTGCCAGCAGCGCCGGGACAGGGTGGTACGAGCAGTACTTC.

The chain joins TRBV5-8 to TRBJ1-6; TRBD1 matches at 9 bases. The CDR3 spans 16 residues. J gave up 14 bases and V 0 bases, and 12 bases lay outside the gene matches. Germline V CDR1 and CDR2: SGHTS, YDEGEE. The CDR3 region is CASSLAGTGRSITLHF. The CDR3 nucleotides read TGTGCCAGCAGCTTGGCCGGGACAGGGAGAAGTATAACCCTCCACTTT.

The CDR3 DNA is TGTGCCACCAGCAGGAAGGGACAGGGGTTTAAAGAGACCCAGTACTTC. Amino acid sequence: CATSRKGQGFKETQYF. The chain has TRBV15 and TRBJ2-5, with 10 bases fitting TRBD1. Per the germline V gene, CDR1 is LNHNV and CDR2 is YYDKDF (reference sequence). V dropped 3 bases and J dropped 3; count of bases not matched to a gene: 7. The CDR3 extends over 16 amino acids.

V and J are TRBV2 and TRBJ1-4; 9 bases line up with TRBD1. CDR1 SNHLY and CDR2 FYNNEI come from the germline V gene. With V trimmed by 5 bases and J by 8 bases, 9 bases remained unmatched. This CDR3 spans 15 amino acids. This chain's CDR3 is CASSSDRGFWEKLFF. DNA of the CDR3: TGTGCCAGCAGTTCGGACAGGGGATTTTGGGAAAAACTGTTTTTT.

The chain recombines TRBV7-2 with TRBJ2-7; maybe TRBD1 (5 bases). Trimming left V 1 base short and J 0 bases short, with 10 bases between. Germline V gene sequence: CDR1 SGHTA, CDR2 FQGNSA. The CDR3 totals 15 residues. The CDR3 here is CASSLGGQISYEQYF. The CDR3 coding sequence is TGTGCCAGCAGCTTAGGGGGCCAAATCTCCTACGAGCAGTACTTC.

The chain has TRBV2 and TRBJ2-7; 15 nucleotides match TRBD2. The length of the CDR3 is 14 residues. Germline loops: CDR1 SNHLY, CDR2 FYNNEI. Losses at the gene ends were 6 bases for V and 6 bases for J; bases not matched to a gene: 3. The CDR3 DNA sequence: TGTGCCAGCAGGGGGACTAGCGGGAGGAGCGAGCAGTACTTC. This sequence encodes CASRGTSGRSEQYF.

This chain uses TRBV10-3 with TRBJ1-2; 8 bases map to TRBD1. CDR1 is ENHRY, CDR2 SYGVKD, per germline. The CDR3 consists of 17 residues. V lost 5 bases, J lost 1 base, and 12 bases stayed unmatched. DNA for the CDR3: TGTGCCATCAGTCCTCGGACAGGGTTAGCGGGTAACTATGGCTACACCTTC. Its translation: CAISPRTGLAGNYGYTF.

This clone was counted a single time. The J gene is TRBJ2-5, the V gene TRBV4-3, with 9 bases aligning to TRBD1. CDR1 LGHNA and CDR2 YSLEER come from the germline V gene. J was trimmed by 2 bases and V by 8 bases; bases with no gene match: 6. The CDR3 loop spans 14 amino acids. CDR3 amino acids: CASADRGGQETQYF. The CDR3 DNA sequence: TGCGCCAGCGCGGACAGGGGAGGGCAAGAGACCCAGTACTTC.